This T cell receptor (beta chain) appears in the sequencing data of a study of a mutant IDH1 vaccine in newly diagnosed glioma. The assay was immunoSEQ multiplex PCR, and TCRdb's table has in-frame clones only and misses some. The sample contains about 54,000 clones, roughly 84% of which appear only once. A word on this clone: Its antigen remains unknown.

V was trimmed by 2 bases and J by 3 bases, leaving 12 bases between them. The CDR3 has 15 residues. CDR1 MNHEY and CDR2 SVGAGI come from the germline V gene. Time point of the sample: week 35, safety follow-up. Vaccination used 300 ug of mutant IDH1 20-mer peptide per dose, with topical imiquimod. Patients came in for eight vaccinations, in weeks 1, 3, 5, 7, 11, 15, 19 and 23. Source: PBMCs, taken from a glioma patient whose treatment included an IDH1 peptide vaccine. This chain links TRBV6-5 with TRBJ2-3; a weak D match, TRBD1 (5 bases). This TCR derives from a woman aged 18-29 years with glioma. The CDR3 nucleotides are TGTGCCAGCAGTTACAGGGGCCCAGGAACAGATACGCAGTATTTT. It yields the protein CASSYRGPGTDTQYF.